Presented here are 13 T cell receptor beta chains from one specimen sequenced in a study of T cells in Graves' hyperthyroidism and ophthalmopathy. Authors of the study amplified TCR beta CDR3 regions from RNA transcripts. In the first-round RT-PCR of the TCR CDR3, the HTBI primer set was used. MiXCR was run by TCRdb on the multiplex PCR reads, yielding one entry per CDR3 protein. The repertoire holds around 500,000 distinct CDR3 sequences, with about 16% as singletons. What was sequenced was blood. The source of these receptors is a woman aged 25 to 39 with Graves' ophthalmopathy.

The V and J genes are TRBV6-1 and TRBJ2-5, with D perhaps matching TRBD1 (6 bases). The CDR3 consists of 12 residues. The V end was cut by 8 bases, the J end by 5 bases, with 12 bases between. Germline V gene lookup returns CDR1 MNHNS and CDR2 SASEGT. CDR3 sequence (DNA): TGTGCCAGCGGTGGGGGCGCCGAGACCCAGTACTTC. Its translation: CASGGGAETQYF.

Ten or more counts support this clonotype. The chain is built from TRBV3-1 and TRBJ2-5, with D uncertain. V was trimmed by 1 base and J by 7 bases, leaving 13 bases between them. CDR1 is LGHDT and CDR2 is YNNKEL in the germline V gene (reference sequence). The CDR3 covers 14 residues. In nucleotides, the CDR3 is TGTGCCAGCAGCCAAGCGACGGCGTTTGGGACCCAGTACTTC. Protein: CASSQATAFGTQYF.

The chain has TRBV11-1 and TRBJ2-1; D remains unclear. V gave up 2 bases and J gave up 8 bases, with 7 bases separating them. The CDR3 totals 12 residues. CDR1 and CDR2 (germline): SGHAT, FQDESV (reference sequence). In DNA form, the CDR3 reads TGTGCCAGCAGCTTATGGAGAGATGAGCAGTTCTTC. It yields the protein CASSLWRDEQFF.

The chain combines TRBV29-1 with TRBJ2-7; D assignment may be TRBD1 or TRBD2 (5 bases each). The CDR3 totals 13 residues. The germline V and J ends were trimmed by 3 bases and 4 bases, with 13 bases remaining between them. Germline V lookup: CDR1 SQVTM, CDR2 ANQGSEA. DNA of the CDR3: TGCAGCGTTGAGGCTGTTGGGGGTTACGAGCAGTACTTC. This translates into CSVEAVGGYEQYF.

This clonotype was seen many times. This rearrangement joins TRBV30 to TRBJ1-5; 7 bases are shared with TRBD1. Germline V lookup: CDR1 GTSNPN, CDR2 SVGIG (reference sequence). Trimming took 3 bases from V and 0 from J; bases not matched to a gene: 5. This CDR3 spans 15 amino acids. CDR3 sequence reads: CAWRATGYSNQPQHF. The CDR3 nucleotides read TGTGCCTGGAGAGCGACAGGGTATAGCAATCAGCCCCAGCATTTT.

This clonotype was counted ten times or more. The chain recombines TRBV6-4 with TRBJ2-2; no reliable D call. CDR1 and CDR2 (germline): MRHNA, SNTAGT. The V and J ends lost 3 bases and 0 bases respectively, with 8 bases between them. The CDR3 extends over 15 amino acids. The CDR3 loop reads CASSEQSANTGELFF. CDR3 coding DNA: TGTGCCAGCAGTGAACAGAGCGCGAACACCGGGGAGCTGTTTTTT.

The chain couples TRBV4-3 to TRBJ2-7, with D possibly TRBD2 on 6 matching bases. Per the germline V gene, CDR1 is LGHNA and CDR2 is YSLEER. Between the trimmed V and J ends, which lost 6 bases and 3 bases, there was a span of 18 bases. The CDR3 is made up of 15 amino acids. CDR3 DNA: TGCGCCAGCAGTTACACCGGGACTGGCCTCTACGAGCAGTACTTC. As protein: CASSYTGTGLYEQYF.

This clonotype appeared many times. The J gene is TRBJ2-4, the V gene TRBV5-8; D might be TRBD2 (6 bases). The CDR3 is 13 residues long. Germline lookup yields CDR1 SGHTS and CDR2 YDEGEE. V lost 0 bases and J 7 bases, leaving 8 bases between the germline ends. The CDR3 sequence: CASSLAGVNIQYF. CDR3 in DNA: TGTGCCAGCAGCTTGGCGGGGGTCAACATTCAGTACTTC.

This clonotype occurred a few times. The gene calls are TRBV30 and TRBJ2-5; tentatively, D is TRBD1 (6 bases). There are 13 residues in the CDR3. Germline loops: CDR1 GTSNPN, CDR2 SVGIG (reference sequence). Trimming shortened V by 3 bases and J by 6 bases, and 14 bases separated the two germline ends. CDR3: CAWRTQGVKTQYF. The DNA of the CDR3 is TGTGCCTGGAGGACACAGGGCGTAAAGACCCAGTACTTC.

This clonotype was detected ten times or more. The chain uses TRBV12-3 or TRBV12-4 and TRBJ1-1; tentatively, D is TRBD1 (6 bases). The V end lost 7 bases, the J end lost 4 bases, and 19 bases lay between the germline ends. The CDR3 consists of 15 residues. CDR3 residues: CASITHLGQSTEAFF. CDR3 nucleotides: TGTGCCAGCATCACCCACCTAGGACAGAGCACTGAAGCTTTCTTT.

A note on this clonotype: One end of the junction varies from germline; a read error may be responsible. The V and J genes are TRBV28 and TRBJ2-2; 9 bases agree with TRBD2. The germline gives CDR1 MDHEN, CDR2 SYDVKM. There are 16 residues in the CDR3. The CDR3 loop is CASRAPSSGNTEELFF. The DNA for the CDR3 is TGTGCCAGCAGGGCCCCCTCTAGCGGGAACACCGAGGAGCTGTTTTTT.

There are a few counts of this clonotype. This chain connects TRBV3-1 to TRBJ2-3; D possibly uses TRBD1 or TRBD2 (5 bases each). Trimming stripped 1 base from V and 4 bases from J, with 12 bases between. Germline CDR1 and CDR2: LGHDT and YNNKEL (reference sequence). The CDR3 extends over 15 amino acids. CDR3 loop: CASSQGDQTADTQYF. Here the CDR3 DNA reads TGTGCCAGCAGCCAAGGGGACCAAACTGCAGATACGCAGTATTTT.

This clonotype turned up a few times. The J gene is TRBJ2-3, the V gene TRBV30; D uncertain. Germline V gene sequence: CDR1 GTSNPN, CDR2 SVGIG (reference sequence). Trimming removed 3 bases at V and 6 bases at J, with 10 bases between. CDR3 length equals 12 residues. The CDR3 coding sequence is TGTGCCTGGAGCAAAAGCTGGGATACGCAGTATTTT. Translating gives CAWSKSWDTQYF.